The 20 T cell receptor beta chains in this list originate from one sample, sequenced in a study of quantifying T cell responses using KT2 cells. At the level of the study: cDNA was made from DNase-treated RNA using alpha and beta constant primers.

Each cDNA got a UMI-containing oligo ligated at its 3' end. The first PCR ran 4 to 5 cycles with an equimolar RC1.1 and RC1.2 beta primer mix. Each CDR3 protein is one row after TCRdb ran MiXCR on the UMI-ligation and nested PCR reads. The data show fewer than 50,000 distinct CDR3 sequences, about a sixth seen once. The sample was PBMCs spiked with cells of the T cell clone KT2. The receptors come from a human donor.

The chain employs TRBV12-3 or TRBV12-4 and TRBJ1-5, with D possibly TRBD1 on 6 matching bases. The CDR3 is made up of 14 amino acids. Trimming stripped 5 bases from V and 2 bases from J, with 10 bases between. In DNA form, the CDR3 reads TGTGCCAGCAGTCCCGGACAGCGCAATCAGCCCCAGCATTTT. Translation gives CASSPGQRNQPQHF.

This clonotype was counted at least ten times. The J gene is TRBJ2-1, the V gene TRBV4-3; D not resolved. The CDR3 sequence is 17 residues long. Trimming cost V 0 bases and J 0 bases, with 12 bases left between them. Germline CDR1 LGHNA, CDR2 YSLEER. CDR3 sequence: CASSQDRKLDSYNEQFF. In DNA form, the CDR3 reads TGCGCCAGCAGCCAAGATCGGAAATTAGACTCCTACAATGAGCAGTTCTTC.

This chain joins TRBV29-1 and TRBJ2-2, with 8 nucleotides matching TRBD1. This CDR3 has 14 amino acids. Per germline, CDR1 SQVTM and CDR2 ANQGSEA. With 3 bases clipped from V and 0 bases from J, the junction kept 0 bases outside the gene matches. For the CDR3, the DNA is TGCAGCGTTGAGGACAGGGCGAACACCGGGGAGCTGTTTTTT. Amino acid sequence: CSVEDRANTGELFF.

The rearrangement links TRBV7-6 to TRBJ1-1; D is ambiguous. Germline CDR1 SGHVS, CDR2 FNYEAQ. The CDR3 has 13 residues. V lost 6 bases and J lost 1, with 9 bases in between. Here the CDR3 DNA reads TGTGCCAGCAGGGGAGTGGCGAACACTGAAGCTTTCTTT. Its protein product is CASRGVANTEAFF.

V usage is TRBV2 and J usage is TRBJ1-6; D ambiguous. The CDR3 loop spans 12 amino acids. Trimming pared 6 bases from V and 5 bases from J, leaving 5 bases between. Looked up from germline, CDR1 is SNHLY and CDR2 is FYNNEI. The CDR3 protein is CASRLHNSPLHF. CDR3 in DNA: TGTGCCAGCAGGCTTCATAATTCACCCCTCCACTTT.

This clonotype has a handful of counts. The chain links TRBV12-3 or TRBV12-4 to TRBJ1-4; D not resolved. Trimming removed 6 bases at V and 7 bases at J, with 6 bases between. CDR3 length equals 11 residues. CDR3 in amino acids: CASSPGEKLFF. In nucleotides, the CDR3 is TGTGCCAGCAGCCCCGGTGAAAAACTGTTTTTT.

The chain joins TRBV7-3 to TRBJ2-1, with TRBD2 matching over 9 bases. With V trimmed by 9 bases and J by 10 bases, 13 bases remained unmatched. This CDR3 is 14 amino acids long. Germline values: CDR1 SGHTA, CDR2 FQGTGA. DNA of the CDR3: TGTGCCAGTTCTAAAATAGCGGGGGTTAGGGAGCAGTTCTTC. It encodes CASSKIAGVREQFF.

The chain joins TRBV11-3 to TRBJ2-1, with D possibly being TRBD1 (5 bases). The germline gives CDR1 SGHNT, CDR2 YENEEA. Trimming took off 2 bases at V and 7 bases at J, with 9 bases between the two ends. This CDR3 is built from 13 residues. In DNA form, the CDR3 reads TGTGCCAGCAGCTTACGCAGGGATAATGAGCAGTTCTTC. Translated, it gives CASSLRRDNEQFF.

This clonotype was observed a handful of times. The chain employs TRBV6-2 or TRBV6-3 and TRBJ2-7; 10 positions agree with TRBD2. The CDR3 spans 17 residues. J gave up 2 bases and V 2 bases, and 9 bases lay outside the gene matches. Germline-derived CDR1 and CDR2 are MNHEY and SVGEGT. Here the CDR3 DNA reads TGTGCCAGCAGTTACCCTCCCCGAGCGGGAGGGCCCTACGAGCAGTACTTC. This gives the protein CASSYPPRAGGPYEQYF.

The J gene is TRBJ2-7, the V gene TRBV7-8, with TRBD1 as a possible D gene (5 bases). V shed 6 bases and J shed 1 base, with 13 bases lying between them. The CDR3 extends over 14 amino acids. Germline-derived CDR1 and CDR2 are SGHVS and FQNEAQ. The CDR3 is CASRSSQGSYEQYF. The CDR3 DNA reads TGTGCCAGCAGATCAAGCCAGGGTTCCTACGAGCAGTACTTC.

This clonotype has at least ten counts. CDR3 residues: CSVAAASLNTEAFF. CDR3 sequence (DNA): TGCAGCGTCGCTGCGGCTAGCTTGAACACTGAAGCTTTCTTT. The chain is built from TRBV29-1 and TRBJ1-1; D uncertain. The CDR3 extends over 14 amino acids. The V and J ends lost 6 bases and 0 bases respectively, with 14 bases between them. Germline V gives CDR1 SQVTM, CDR2 ANQGSEA.

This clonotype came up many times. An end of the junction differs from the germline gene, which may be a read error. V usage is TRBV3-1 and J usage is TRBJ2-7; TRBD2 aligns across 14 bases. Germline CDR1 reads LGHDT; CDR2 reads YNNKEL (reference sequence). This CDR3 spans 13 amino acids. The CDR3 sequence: CASSQAGLAGANF. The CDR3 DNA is TGTGCCAGCAGCCAAGCGGGACTAGCGGGGGCAAACTTC.

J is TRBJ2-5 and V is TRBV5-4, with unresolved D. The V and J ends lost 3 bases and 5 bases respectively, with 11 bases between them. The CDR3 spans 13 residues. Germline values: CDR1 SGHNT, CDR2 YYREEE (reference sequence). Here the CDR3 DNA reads TGTGCCAGCAGCTCCAACCCGAGGGAGACCCAGTACTTC. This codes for CASSSNPRETQYF.

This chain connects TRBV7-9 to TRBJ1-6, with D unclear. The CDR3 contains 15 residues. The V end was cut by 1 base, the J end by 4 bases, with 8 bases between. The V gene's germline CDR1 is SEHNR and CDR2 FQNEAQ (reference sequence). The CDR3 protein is CASSLDKDYNSPLHF. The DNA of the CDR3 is TGTGCCAGCAGCTTAGACAAGGATTATAATTCACCCCTCCACTTT.

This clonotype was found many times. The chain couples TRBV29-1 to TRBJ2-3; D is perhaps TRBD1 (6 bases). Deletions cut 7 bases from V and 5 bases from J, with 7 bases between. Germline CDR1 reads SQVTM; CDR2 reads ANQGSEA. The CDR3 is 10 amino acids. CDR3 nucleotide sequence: TGCAGCGCCAGGGGAGATACGCAGTATTTT. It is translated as CSARGDTQYF.

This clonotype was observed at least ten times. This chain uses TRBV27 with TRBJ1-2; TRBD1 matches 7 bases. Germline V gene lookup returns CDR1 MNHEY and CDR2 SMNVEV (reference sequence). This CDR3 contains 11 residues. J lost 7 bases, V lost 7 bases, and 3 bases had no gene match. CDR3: CASTGGGGYTF. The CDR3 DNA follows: TGTGCCAGCACAGGGGGGGGTGGCTACACCTTC.

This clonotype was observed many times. Here the CDR3 reads CSASRDYEQYF. The CDR3, as DNA: TGCAGTGCTAGTAGGGACTACGAGCAGTACTTC. The V gene is TRBV20-1, the J gene TRBJ2-7; no clear D. From germline, CDR1 is DFQATT and CDR2 SNEGSKA (reference sequence). The CDR3 length is 11 residues. V dropped 3 bases and J dropped 3 bases, with 6 bases sitting between them.

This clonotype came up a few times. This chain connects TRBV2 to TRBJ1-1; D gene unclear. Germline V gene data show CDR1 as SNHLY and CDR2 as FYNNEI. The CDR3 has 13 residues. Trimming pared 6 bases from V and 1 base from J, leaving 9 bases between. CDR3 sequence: CASRSGRNTEAFF. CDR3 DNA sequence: TGTGCCAGCAGGTCGGGGAGGAACACTGAAGCTTTCTTT. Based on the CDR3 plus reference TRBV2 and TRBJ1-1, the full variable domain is EPEVTQTPSHQVTQMGQEVILRCVPISNHLYFYWYRQILGQKVEFLVSFYNNEISEKSEIFDDQFSVERPDGSNFTLKIRSTKLEDSAMYFCASRSGRNTEAFFGQGTRLTVV.

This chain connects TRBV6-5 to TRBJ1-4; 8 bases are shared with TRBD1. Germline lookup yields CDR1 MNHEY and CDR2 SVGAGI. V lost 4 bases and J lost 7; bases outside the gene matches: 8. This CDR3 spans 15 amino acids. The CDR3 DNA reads TGTGCCAGCAGTTCCACCGGGACAGGTCTTGAAAAACTGTTTTTT. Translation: CASSSTGTGLEKLFF.

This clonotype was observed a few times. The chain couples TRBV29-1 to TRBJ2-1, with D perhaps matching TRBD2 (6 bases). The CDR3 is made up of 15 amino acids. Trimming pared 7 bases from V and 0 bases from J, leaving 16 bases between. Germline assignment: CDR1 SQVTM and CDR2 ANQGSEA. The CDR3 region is CSAWRAGYSYNEQFF. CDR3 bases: TGCAGCGCCTGGAGGGCAGGTTACTCCTACAATGAGCAGTTCTTC.